Listed below are T cell receptor beta chains from one sample, sequenced in a study of OX40 agonist ivuxolimab in advanced cancers. Method: immunoSEQ multiplex PCR; TCRdb's copy keeps in-frame clones and lacks some. The sample yields under 40,000 clones, roughly 84% seen once. This specimen was CD4+ or CD8+ T cells sorted from blood, taken in a trial of the OX40 agonist ivuxolimab. These TCRs come from an adult with an advanced solid tumor such as melanoma, head and neck, liver or kidney cancer. Both conserved end residues are part of each CDR3. A D gene is named only where the DNA matches it firmly. Size values are once, few and many counts, or a class for expanded clones, and some rows have none.

D: NA
J: TRBJ2-3
size: NA
V: TRBV5-6
DNA: TGTGCCAGCAGCTTGGACGGCAGGGTCACAGATACGCAGTATTTT
CDR3: CASSLDGRVTDTQYF

D: NA
J: TRBJ1-5
size: NA
V: TRBV5-8
DNA: TGTGCCAGCAGCTTTATTCGATCGGGACGCCATCAGCCCCAGCATTTT
CDR3: CASSFIRSGRHQPQHF

D: NA
J: TRBJ2-1
size: NA
V: TRBV19
DNA: TGTGCCAGTAGTATCAAGGCTGGCTCCTACAATGAGCAGTTCTTC
CDR3: CASSIKAGSYNEQFF

D: NA
J: TRBJ2-5
size: NA
V: TRBV29-1
DNA: TGCAGCGTTGATTTAAACCAAGAGACCCAGTACTTC
CDR3: CSVDLNQETQYF

D: NA
J: TRBJ1-2
size: once
V: TRBV27
DNA: TGTGCCAGCAGTCCCGGTTTAGGGTCAGTCAATGGCTACACCTTC
CDR3: CASSPGLGSVNGYTF

D: NA
J: TRBJ2-7
size: NA
V: TRBV6-5
DNA: TGTGCCATCGACAGGTCCTACGAGCAGTACTTC
CDR3: CAIDRSYEQYF

D: TRBD1
J: TRBJ1-5
size: NA
V: TRBV19
DNA: TGTGCCAGCGGGACAGGGATCCTCTTCTATAGCAATCAGCCCCAGCATTTT
CDR3: CASGTGILFYSNQPQHF

D: TRBD2
J: TRBJ2-2
size: NA
V: TRBV18
DNA: TGTGCCAGCTCTCGGGGGGTCCTGAACACCGGGGAGCTGTTTTTT
CDR3: CASSRGVLNTGELFF

D: NA
J: TRBJ1-1
size: NA
V: TRBV5-1
DNA: TGCGCCAGCAGCTGGGGCAGGAGGGGAACTGAAGCTTTCTTT
CDR3: CASSWGRRGTEAFF

D: NA
J: TRBJ2-3
size: NA
V: TRBV2
DNA: TGTGCCAGCATGCGTGCTAGCACAGATACGCAGTATTTT
CDR3: CASMRASTDTQYF